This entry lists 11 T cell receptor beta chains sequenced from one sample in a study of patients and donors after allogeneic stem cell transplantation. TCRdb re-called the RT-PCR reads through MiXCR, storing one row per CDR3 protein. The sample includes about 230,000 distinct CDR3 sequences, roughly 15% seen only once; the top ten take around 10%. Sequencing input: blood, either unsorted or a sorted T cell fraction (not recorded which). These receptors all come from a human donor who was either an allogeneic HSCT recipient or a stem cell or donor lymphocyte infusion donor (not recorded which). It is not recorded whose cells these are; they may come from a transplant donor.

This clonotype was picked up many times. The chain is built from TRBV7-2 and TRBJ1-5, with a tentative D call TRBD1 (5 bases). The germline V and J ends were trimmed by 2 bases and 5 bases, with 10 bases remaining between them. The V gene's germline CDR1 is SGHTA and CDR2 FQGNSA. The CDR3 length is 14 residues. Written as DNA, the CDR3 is TGTGCCAGCAGCTTAAGGAGGGACCATCAGCCCCAGCATTTT. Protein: CASSLRRDHQPQHF.

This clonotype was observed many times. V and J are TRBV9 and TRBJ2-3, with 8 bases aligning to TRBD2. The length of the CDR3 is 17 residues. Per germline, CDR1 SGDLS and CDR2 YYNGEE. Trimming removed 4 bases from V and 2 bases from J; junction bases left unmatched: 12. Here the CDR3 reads CASSPWGSGDYTDTQYF. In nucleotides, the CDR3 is TGTGCCAGCAGCCCCTGGGGTAGCGGGGATTACACAGATACGCAGTATTTT.

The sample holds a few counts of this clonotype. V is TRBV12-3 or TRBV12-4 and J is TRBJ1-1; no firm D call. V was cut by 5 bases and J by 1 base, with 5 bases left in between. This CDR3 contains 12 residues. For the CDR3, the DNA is TGTGCCAGCAGTCAAGCGAACACTGAAGCTTTCTTT. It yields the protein CASSQANTEAFF.

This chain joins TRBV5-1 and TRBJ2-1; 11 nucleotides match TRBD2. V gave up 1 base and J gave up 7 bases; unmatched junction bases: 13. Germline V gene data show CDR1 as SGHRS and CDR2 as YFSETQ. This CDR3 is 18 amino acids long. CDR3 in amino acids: CASSLPPGSGRAVNEQFF. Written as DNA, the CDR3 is TGCGCCAGCAGCTTGCCTCCGGGTAGCGGGAGGGCCGTGAATGAGCAGTTCTTC.

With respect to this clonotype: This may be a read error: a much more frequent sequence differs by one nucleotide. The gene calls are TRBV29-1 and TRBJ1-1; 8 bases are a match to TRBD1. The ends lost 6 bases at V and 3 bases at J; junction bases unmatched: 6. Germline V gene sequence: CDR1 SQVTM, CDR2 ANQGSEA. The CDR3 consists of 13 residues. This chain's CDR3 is CSVEGQEYTEAFF. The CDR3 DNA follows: TGCAGCGTCGAGGGACAGGAGTACACTGAAGCTTTCTTT.

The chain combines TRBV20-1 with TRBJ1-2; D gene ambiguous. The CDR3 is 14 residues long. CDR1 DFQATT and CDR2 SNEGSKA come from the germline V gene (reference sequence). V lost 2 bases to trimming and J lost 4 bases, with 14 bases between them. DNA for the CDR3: TGCAGTGCTAGACCGACGAGGGCAGGCTATGGCTACACCTTC. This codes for CSARPTRAGYGYTF.

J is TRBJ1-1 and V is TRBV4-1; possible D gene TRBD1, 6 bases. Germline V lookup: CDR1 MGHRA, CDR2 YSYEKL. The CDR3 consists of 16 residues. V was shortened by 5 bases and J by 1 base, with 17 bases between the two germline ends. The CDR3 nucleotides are TGCGCCAGCAGCTCCACCTCTAGGGGGGCGAACACTGAAGCTTTCTTT. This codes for CASSSTSRGANTEAFF.

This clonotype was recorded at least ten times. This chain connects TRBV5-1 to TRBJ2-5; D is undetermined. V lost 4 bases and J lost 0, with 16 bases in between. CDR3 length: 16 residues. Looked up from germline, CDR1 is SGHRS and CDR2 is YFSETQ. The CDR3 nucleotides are TGCGCCAGCAGCCATTTGGGGTTAGGCAACCAAGAGACCCAGTACTTC. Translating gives CASSHLGLGNQETQYF. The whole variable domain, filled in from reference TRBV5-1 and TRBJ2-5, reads KAGVTQTPRYLIKTRGQQVTLSCSPISGHRSVSWYQQTPGQGLQFLFEYFSETQRNKGNFPGRFSGRQFSNSRSEMNVSTLELGDSALYLCASSHLGLGNQETQYFGPGTRLLVL.

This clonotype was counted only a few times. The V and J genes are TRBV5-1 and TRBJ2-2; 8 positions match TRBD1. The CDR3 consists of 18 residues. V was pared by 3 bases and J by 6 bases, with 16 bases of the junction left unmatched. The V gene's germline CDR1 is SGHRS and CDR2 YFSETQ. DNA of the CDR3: TGCGCCAGCAGCTCCACCCGCCCGGGACAGGTGGATTCCGGGGAGCTGTTTTTT. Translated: CASSSTRPGQVDSGELFF.

The CDR3 loop reads CASSLPPEKREQFF. The CDR3 nucleotides read TGTGCCAGCAGCTTGCCCCCTGAGAAGAGAGAGCAGTTCTTC. V usage is TRBV7-2 and J usage is TRBJ2-1; D gene unclear. V was cut by 3 bases and J by 10 bases, with 16 bases left in between. Per germline, CDR1 SGHTA and CDR2 FQGNSA. The CDR3 is 14 amino acids.

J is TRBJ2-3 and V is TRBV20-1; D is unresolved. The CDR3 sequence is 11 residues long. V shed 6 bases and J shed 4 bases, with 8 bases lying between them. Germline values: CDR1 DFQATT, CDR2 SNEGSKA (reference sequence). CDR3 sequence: CSAARPDTQYF. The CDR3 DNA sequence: TGCAGTGCCGCCCGGCCAGATACGCAGTATTTT.